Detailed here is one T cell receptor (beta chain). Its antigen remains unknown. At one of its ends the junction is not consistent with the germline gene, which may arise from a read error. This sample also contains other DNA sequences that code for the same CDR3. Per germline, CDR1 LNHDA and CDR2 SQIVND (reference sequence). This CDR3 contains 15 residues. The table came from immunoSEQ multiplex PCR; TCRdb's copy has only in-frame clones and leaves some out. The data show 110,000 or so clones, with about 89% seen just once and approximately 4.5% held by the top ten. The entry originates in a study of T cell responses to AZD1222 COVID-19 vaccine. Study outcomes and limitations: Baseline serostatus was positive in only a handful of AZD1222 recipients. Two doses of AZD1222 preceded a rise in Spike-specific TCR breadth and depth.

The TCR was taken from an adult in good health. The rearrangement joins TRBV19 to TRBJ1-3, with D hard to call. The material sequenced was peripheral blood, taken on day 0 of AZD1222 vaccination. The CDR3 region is CASRIQRSSGNTIYF. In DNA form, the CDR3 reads TGTGCCAGTAGAATTCAGAGAAGCTCTGGAAATACCATATATTTT.